These T cell receptor beta chains were read from a single sample in a study of blood T cell repertoires in COVID-19. Sequencing was performed with immunoSEQ multiplex PCR; in TCRdb, only in-frame clones are kept and a portion is missing. The sample shows 65,000 to 95,000 clones, 91% of them seen only once. Sequencing was done on a sample of peripheral blood. Source of these receptors: a man aged 45-65 years with COVID-19, enrolled during active disease. Both conserved end residues are part of each CDR3. Fields, in order: J gene, clone size, V gene, D gene, CDR3 DNA, CDR3 protein. The D gene is left open where the match is weak. Only part of the rows carry a size: once, few, many, or a class if the clone is expanded.

TRBJ1-1,NA,TRBV10-3,TRBD1,TGTGCCATCAGCAATGACAGGGGTGAAGCTTTCTTT,CAISNDRGEAFF
TRBJ2-7,NA,TRBV27,TRBD1,TGTGCCAGCAGTAGGGGACAGGGTGTTCGCGAGCAGTACTTC,CASSRGQGVREQYF
TRBJ2-1,once,TRBV5-4,NA,TGTGCCAGCAGCTTGGGTGGGCCCTCCTACAATGAGCAGTTCTTC,CASSLGGPSYNEQFF
TRBJ2-7,NA,TRBV7-2,TRBD1,TGTGCCAGCAGCGAAAGGGGACAGGGGGTATACGAGCAGTACTTC,CASSERGQGVYEQYF
TRBJ2-7,NA,TRBV10-2,NA,TGCGCCAGCAGCTACGGGGTAAGCGAGCAGTACTTC,CASSYGVSEQYF
TRBJ1-1,NA,TRBV29-1,NA,TGCAGCGTTGGGAATCTCGGGACAGAAGCTTTCTTT,CSVGNLGTEAFF
TRBJ1-1,NA,TRBV18,TRBD1,TGTGCCAGCTCGGACACAGGGGGCTTTTCGGCTTTCTTT,CASSDTGGFSAFF
TRBJ2-1,NA,TRBV6-5,NA,TGTGCCAGCAGGACCAGGGGTAGAGATGAGCAGTTCTTC,CASRTRGRDEQFF
TRBJ2-2,NA,TRBV16,NA,TGTGCCAGCAGCCCCTCCCCCTCCACCGGGGAGCTGTTTTTT,CASSPSPSTGELFF
TRBJ2-1,NA,TRBV4-3,TRBD2,TGCGCCAGCAGCCAAGCGCCTAGCGGGAGTCTGGGGAATGAGCAGTTCTTC,CASSQAPSGSLGNEQFF
TRBJ2-1,NA,TRBV9,NA,TGTGCCAGCAGTTCCCAGGGTTACAATGAGCAGTTCTTC,CASSSQGYNEQFF
TRBJ1-1,few,TRBV6-5,TRBD1,TGTGCCAGCAGACAGGGGAACCTGAACACTGAAGCTTTCTTT,CASRQGNLNTEAFF
TRBJ2-7,NA,TRBV2,TRBD1,TGTGCCAGCAGAATACGTGTGCAGGGGGCGCGTGAGCAGTACTTC,CASRIRVQGAREQYF
TRBJ2-1,NA,TRBV18,TRBD2,TGTGCCAGCTCATCGGGGGGTACGAGGGGCAATGAGCAGTTCTTC,CASSSGGTRGNEQFF
TRBJ1-1,NA,TRBV29-1,NA,TGCAGCGTTGAAGTGGCGCAGGGAAGGAACACTGAAGCTTTCTTT,CSVEVAQGRNTEAFF
TRBJ1-2,NA,TRBV2,TRBD1,TGTGCCAGCAGCAGACAGGGGGACATTCCGTATGGCTACACCTTC,CASSRQGDIPYGYTF
TRBJ2-1,NA,TRBV5-1,NA,TGCGCCAGCACCAGGTCACTAGCAACCAGGAGCTCCTACAATGAGCAGTTCTTC,CASTRSLATRSSYNEQFF
TRBJ2-7,once,TRBV28,NA,TGTGCCAGCACCCGGGACACTGCCTACGAGCAGTACTTC,CASTRDTAYEQYF
TRBJ1-1,NA,TRBV3-1/TRBV3-2,TRBD1,TGTGCCAGCAGCCAAACAGGGACAGGGGTGACTGAAGCTTTCTTT,CASSQTGTGVTEAFF
TRBJ2-3,once,TRBV6-5,TRBD1,TGTGCCAGCAGTTCGACAGGGGGCCCCACAGATACGCAGTATTTT,CASSSTGGPTDTQYF
TRBJ2-1,NA,TRBV19,NA,TGTGCCAGTACTGAAAGGGGAAACCCTCACAATGAGCAGTTCTTC,CASTERGNPHNEQFF
TRBJ2-2,NA,TRBV11-2,NA,TGTGCCAGCAGCTTAGCGGGGAGCGGTATTAACGGGGAGCTGTTTTTT,CASSLAGSGINGELFF
TRBJ1-1,NA,TRBV2,TRBD1,TGTGCCAGCACTGAACAGGGGGCGGTGAACACTGAAGCTTTCTTT,CASTEQGAVNTEAFF
TRBJ1-1,NA,TRBV25-1,TRBD1,TGTGCCAGCACCGCCGGGACAGTTTACACTGAAGCTTTCTTT,CASTAGTVYTEAFF